A single T cell receptor (beta chain) is shown here with its context. The source of the sample is a study of control samples from healthy donors and cancer patients. Trimming shortened V by 0 bases and J by 3 bases, and 3 bases separated the two germline ends. The CDR3 covers 12 residues. CDR1 is MNHEY and CDR2 is SVGEGT in the germline V gene. Sequencing used immunoSEQ multiplex PCR; TCRdb keeps in-frame clones, though not all of them. The sample carries roughly 18,000 clones, around four fifths recorded once. The TCR sequence derives from a woman in her 70s with lung cancer. The sequenced sample consisted of PBMCs. The V and J genes are TRBV6-2 or TRBV6-3 and TRBJ2-7, with D hard to call. CDR3 in amino acids: CASSYSSYEQYF. For the CDR3, the DNA is TGTGCCAGCAGTTACTCGAGCTACGAGCAGTACTTC.